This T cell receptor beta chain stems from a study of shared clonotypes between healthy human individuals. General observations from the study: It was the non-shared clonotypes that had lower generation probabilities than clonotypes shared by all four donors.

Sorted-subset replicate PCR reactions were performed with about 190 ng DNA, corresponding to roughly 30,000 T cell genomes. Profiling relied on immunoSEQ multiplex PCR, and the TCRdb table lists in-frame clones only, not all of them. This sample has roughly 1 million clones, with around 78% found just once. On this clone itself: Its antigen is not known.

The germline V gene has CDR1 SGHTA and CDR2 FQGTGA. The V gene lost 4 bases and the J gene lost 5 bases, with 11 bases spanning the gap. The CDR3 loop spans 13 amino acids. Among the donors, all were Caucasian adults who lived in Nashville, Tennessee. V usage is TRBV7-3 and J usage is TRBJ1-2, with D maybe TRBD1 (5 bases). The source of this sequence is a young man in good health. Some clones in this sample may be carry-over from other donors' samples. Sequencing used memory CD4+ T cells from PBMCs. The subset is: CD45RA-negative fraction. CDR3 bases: TGTGCCAGCAGCTCGGGACGGCAGTATGGCTACACCTTC. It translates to CASSSGRQYGYTF.